This entry lists 32 T cell receptor beta chains sequenced from one sample in a study of shared clonotypes between healthy human individuals. The assay was immunoSEQ multiplex PCR, and TCRdb's table has in-frame clones only and misses some. The profile shows some 1.1 million clones, approximately 75% of them singletons. The specimen was memory CD4+ T cells from PBMCs. The subset here: CD45RA-negative fraction. Receptor source: a man aged 18 to 30 in good health. Some clones in this sample may be carry-over from other donors' samples.

This CDR3 is CASSPPGRTMNTEAFF. The CDR3 bases are TGTGCCAGCAGTCCCCCGGGACGGACAATGAACACTGAAGCTTTCTTT. The chain employs TRBV28 and TRBJ1-1; D might be TRBD1 (5 bases). The germline V gene has CDR1 MDHEN and CDR2 SYDVKM. There are 16 residues in the CDR3. The V end lost 5 bases, the J end lost 0 bases, and 16 bases lay between the germline ends.

Only a few counts were recorded for this clone. The chain is built from TRBV4-3 and TRBJ1-1; weak D call: TRBD1 (5 bases). This CDR3 comprises 14 residues. The ends were cut back, 3 bases at V and 0 bases at J, with 8 bases in the middle. Looked up from germline, CDR1 is LGHNA and CDR2 is YSLEER. The CDR3 loop reads CASSQGVMNTEAFF. As DNA, the CDR3 is TGCGCCAGCAGCCAGGGGGTAATGAACACTGAAGCTTTCTTT.

The genes are TRBV4-3 and TRBJ2-7; possibly TRBD1 for D (8 bases). This CDR3 is built from 18 residues. The V gene lost 3 bases and the J gene lost 3 bases, with 24 bases spanning the gap. The germline gives CDR1 LGHNA, CDR2 YSLEER. For the CDR3, the DNA is TGCGCCAGCAGCCACCGGGCCCCAGTACAGGGGGGGGTCTACGAGCAGTACTTC. Its protein product is CASSHRAPVQGGVYEQYF.

The chain has TRBV2 and TRBJ2-2; no reliable D call. This CDR3 comprises 14 residues. Germline assignment: CDR1 SNHLY and CDR2 FYNNEI. Trimming removed 2 bases at V and 1 base at J, with 5 bases between. This chain's CDR3 is CASSEFMNTGELFF. The CDR3, as DNA: TGTGCCAGCAGTGAATTCATGAACACCGGGGAGCTGTTTTTT.

This clone was recorded a few times. The V and J genes are TRBV13 and TRBJ2-7, with 8 bases matching TRBD2. V lost 0 bases, J lost 2 bases, and 6 bases stayed unmatched. CDR1 and CDR2 (germline): PRHDT, FYEKMQ (reference sequence). The CDR3 sequence is 16 residues long. The CDR3 here is CASSLGASGGTYEQYF. The CDR3 nucleotides are TGTGCCAGCAGCTTAGGAGCGAGCGGGGGAACCTACGAGCAGTACTTC.

V and J are TRBV15 and TRBJ2-7, with D perhaps given as TRBD1 or TRBD2 (5 bases each). The CDR3 sequence is 17 residues long. The germline CDR1 and CDR2 sequences are LNHNV and YYDKDF (reference sequence). The ends were cut back, 0 bases at V and 4 bases at J, with 19 bases in the middle. The CDR3 DNA sequence: TGTGCCACCAGCAGAGAACCTTCCGGTTGGGGACCTTACGAGCAGTACTTC. Its protein product is CATSREPSGWGPYEQYF.

Note on this clone: A much larger clone differs by one base, so this may be a read error. The chain's CDR3 is CAWTGSSYNEQFF. In DNA form, the CDR3 reads TGTGCCTGGACAGGCAGCTCCTACAATGAGCAGTTCTTC. This chain connects TRBV28 to TRBJ2-1, with 7 bases aligning to TRBD1. V lost 11 bases, J lost 0 bases, and 4 bases stayed unmatched. Germline V gene data show CDR1 as MDHEN and CDR2 as SYDVKM. The CDR3 has 13 residues.

The V and J genes are TRBV19 and TRBJ2-3; D might be TRBD1 (6 bases). Trimming shortened V by 5 bases and J by 3 bases, and 18 bases separated the two germline ends. This CDR3 contains 16 residues. Germline V gene sequence: CDR1 LNHDA, CDR2 SQIVND (reference sequence). This CDR3 is CASSALPGVRTDTQYF. Here the CDR3 DNA reads TGTGCCAGTAGTGCGCTCCCAGGGGTTAGGACAGATACGCAGTATTTT. Combining the CDR3 with reference TRBV19 and TRBJ2-3 gives the whole variable domain DGGITQSPKYLFRKEGQNVTLSCEQNLNHDAMYWYRQDPGQGLRLIYYSQIVNDFQKGDIAEGYSVSREKKESFPLTVTSAQKNPTAFYLCASSALPGVRTDTQYFGPGTRLTVL.

A word on this clone: Given a much more abundant clone one base away, this may be a read error. The rearrangement joins TRBV6-6 to TRBJ1-2; tentatively, D is TRBD1 (5 bases). This CDR3 has 13 residues. Germline CDR1 reads MNHNY; CDR2 reads SVGAGI (reference sequence). The V and J ends lost 7 bases and 5 bases respectively, with 14 bases between them. The CDR3 here is CASNLQGEYGYTF. DNA for the CDR3: TGTGCCAGCAATCTCCAGGGAGAATATGGCTACACCTTC.

V is TRBV21-1 and J is TRBJ1-1; the D call of TRBD1 is as the table states it, not checked on the DNA. TRBV21-1 is marked as a pseudogene. This CDR3 spans 15 amino acids. The chain's CDR3 is CASSSQTQGRTEAFF. The CDR3 DNA follows: TGTGCCAGCAGCAGCCAAACGCAGGGGCGCACTGAAGCTTTCTTT.

Only a few counts were recorded for this clone. The chain has TRBV5-1 and TRBJ2-7; 11 nucleotides line up with TRBD1. Germline V lookup: CDR1 SGHRS, CDR2 YFSETQ. The CDR3 runs to 15 residues. The V segment lost 3 bases and the J segment 4 bases; nucleotides outside the gene matches: 6. This CDR3 is CASSYLGQGAYEQYF. The CDR3 nucleotides read TGCGCCAGCAGCTACCTTGGACAGGGGGCATACGAGCAGTACTTC.

The chain carries TRBV11-1 and TRBJ2-1; weak D call: TRBD1 (6 bases). The CDR3 covers 15 residues. V was trimmed by 5 bases and J by 0 bases, leaving 11 bases between them. The germline V gene encodes CDR1 SGHAT and CDR2 FQDESV (reference sequence). As DNA, the CDR3 is TGTGCCAGCAGCCGAAACAGGGACTCCTACAATGAGCAGTTCTTC. The encoded protein is CASSRNRDSYNEQFF.

CDR3 sequence (DNA): TGCGCCAGCAGCCAAGATCGAGGCGGGAGACCCCACGAGCAGTACTTC. Protein: CASSQDRGGRPHEQYF. The chain recombines TRBV4-3 with TRBJ2-7; 7 nucleotides align to TRBD2. The CDR3 has 16 residues. V gave up 0 bases and J gave up 5 bases; unmatched junction bases: 10. CDR1 and CDR2 from the germline V gene are LGHNA and YSLEER.

This clone was counted between two and nine times. The rearrangement links TRBV6-5 to TRBJ2-1, with TRBD2 matching over 9 bases. The trim removed 4 bases at V and 3 bases at J, leaving 4 bases unmatched. The germline gives CDR1 MNHEY, CDR2 SVGAGI. This CDR3 spans 15 amino acids. CDR3 sequence (DNA): TGTGCCAGCAGTTTACTAGCGGGTGACTACAATGAGCAGTTCTTC. Translated: CASSLLAGDYNEQFF.

The chain is built from TRBV5-1 and TRBJ1-5, with D maybe TRBD1 (6 bases). Trimming shortened V by 1 base and J by 1 base, and 9 bases separated the two germline ends. CDR1 and CDR2 from the germline V gene are SGHRS and YFSETQ. There are 15 residues in the CDR3. CDR3 sequence (DNA): TGCGCCAGCAGCTTGCCCGGGGGCAGCAATCAGCCCCAGCATTTT. Encoded protein: CASSLPGGSNQPQHF.

V is TRBV9 and J is TRBJ1-2; D call uncertain. The CDR3 length is 12 residues. Looked up from germline, CDR1 is SGDLS and CDR2 is YYNGEE. V lost 4 bases, J lost 2 bases, and 6 bases lay in between. The CDR3 DNA reads TGTGCCAGCAGCACCGAGAACTATGGCTACACCTTC. Translated, it gives CASSTENYGYTF.

The V and J genes are TRBV7-9 and TRBJ1-1; unclear D gene. CDR3 length: 13 residues. Looked up from germline, CDR1 is SEHNR and CDR2 is FQNEAQ (reference sequence). The V and J ends lost 3 bases and 4 bases respectively, with 9 bases between them. In DNA form, the CDR3 reads TGTGCCAGCAGCTTCAAGGCTGGCACTGAAGCTTTCTTT. It translates to CASSFKAGTEAFF.

The rearrangement uses TRBV7-3 and TRBJ1-2; TRBD1 is a possible D gene (6 bases). This CDR3 is built from 17 residues. Trimming stripped 0 bases from V and 1 base from J, with 15 bases between. Germline V lookup: CDR1 SGHTA, CDR2 FQGTGA. The CDR3 reads CASSLTSWQGINYGYTF. DNA of the CDR3: TGTGCCAGCAGCTTAACTTCCTGGCAGGGGATTAACTATGGCTACACCTTC.

This clone has a count of ten or more. V gene TRBV7-2 combines with J gene TRBJ1-2; no clear D gene. The CDR3 totals 12 residues. Germline CDR1 is SGHTA and CDR2 is FQGNSA. Trimming took 1 base from V and 6 from J, leaving 6 bases between them. The CDR3 spells CASSLVSHGYTF. DNA of the CDR3: TGTGCCAGCAGCTTAGTGAGCCATGGCTACACCTTC. The variable domain in full, with the rest retrieved from reference TRBV7-2 and TRBJ1-2, is GAGVSQSPSNKVTEKGKDVELRCDPISGHTALYWYRQSLGQGLEFLIYFQGNSAPDKSGLPSDRFSAERTGGSVSTLTIQRTQQEDSAVYLCASSLVSHGYTFGSGTRLTVV.

This chain connects TRBV7-9 to TRBJ1-3; unclear D gene. Trimming took off 0 bases at V and 7 bases at J, with 10 bases between the two ends. Per the germline V gene, CDR1 is SEHNR and CDR2 is FQNEAQ (reference sequence). This CDR3 has 14 amino acids. CDR3 region: CASSLALDRNTIYF. The CDR3 region has the DNA TGTGCCAGCAGCTTAGCATTGGACCGCAACACCATATATTTT.

The chain links TRBV28 to TRBJ1-2; 7 positions agree with TRBD1. Per germline, CDR1 MDHEN and CDR2 SYDVKM. Trimming at V came to 5 bases and at J to 0 bases, leaving 9 bases not matched to a gene. The CDR3 is made up of 16 amino acids. CDR3 DNA sequence: TGTGCCAGCAGTCTGGGAGGGGGCCTAGCTAACTATGGCTACACCTTC. Amino acid sequence: CASSLGGGLANYGYTF.

This clone was detected only a few times. The chain is built from TRBV6-1 and TRBJ2-6; no firm D call. The CDR3 runs 15 residues. Germline CDR1 is MNHNS and CDR2 is SASEGT. With 6 bases removed from V and 3 bases from J, the gap between germline ends came to 12 bases. CDR3 region: CASRAGVGGANVLTF. In DNA, the CDR3 is TGTGCCAGCAGGGCCGGAGTAGGTGGGGCCAACGTCCTGACTTTC.

V gene TRBV7-2 combines with J gene TRBJ2-7, with 7 nucleotides matching TRBD1. Germline V gives CDR1 SGHTA, CDR2 FQGNSA. CDR3 length: 15 residues. The V segment lost 2 bases and the J segment 8 bases; nucleotides outside the gene matches: 12. The CDR3 protein is CASSLSTDRPVKQYF. CDR3 coding DNA: TGTGCCAGCAGCTTATCCACGGACAGGCCTGTAAAGCAGTACTTC.

This clone has just one count. This chain links TRBV11-3 with TRBJ2-5; D may be TRBD2 (7 bases). The germline V gene has CDR1 SGHNT and CDR2 YENEEA. V was trimmed by 5 bases and J by 3 bases, leaving 16 bases between them. The CDR3 is 15 residues long. The CDR3: CASSDRGAGKETQYF. The CDR3 DNA reads TGTGCCAGCAGCGATCGGGGGGCGGGGAAAGAGACCCAGTACTTC.

The rearrangement links TRBV5-4 to TRBJ1-2; 10 bases are a match to TRBD1. There are 11 residues in the CDR3. Germline loops: CDR1 SGHNT, CDR2 YYREEE (reference sequence). Trimming took 7 bases from V and 8 from J; bases not matched to a gene: 2. The CDR3 DNA follows: TGTGCCAGCGGGACAGGGGTGGGCTACACCTTC. As protein: CASGTGVGYTF.

This chain connects TRBV6-5 to TRBJ1-1; D uncertain. Looked up from germline, CDR1 is MNHEY and CDR2 is SVGAGI. This CDR3 has 16 residues. V lost 0 bases to trimming and J lost 3 bases, with 14 bases between them. The CDR3 nucleotides read TGTGCCAGCAGTTACTCGCGGATAGGGTCGGACACTGAAGCTTTCTTT. Its translation is CASSYSRIGSDTEAFF.

This clone was counted a few times. The chain is built from TRBV21-1 and TRBJ2-3; TRBD2 is the table's D call and was not checked against the DNA. TRBV21-1 is termed a pseudogene. This CDR3 has 16 residues. CDR3 in amino acids: CASSIGWDWVTDTQYF. In DNA form, the CDR3 reads TGTGCCAGCAGCATCGGTTGGGACTGGGTCACAGATACGCAGTATTTT.

Worth noting for this clone: The germline gene is not matched at one end of the junction; a read error may be the cause. The V call is TRBV27, the J call TRBJ1-1; 7 bases are a match to TRBD1. This CDR3 is 17 amino acids long. Germline loops: CDR1 MNHEY, CDR2 SMNVEV (reference sequence). For the CDR3, the DNA is TGTGCAAGCAGCTTTGCTTACAGGGCAGGGGGGGGCACTGAAGCTTTCTTT. Translation gives CASSFAYRAGGGTEAFF.

A single count supports this clone. This chain uses TRBV29-1 with TRBJ2-3, with 7 bases that match TRBD2. Germline V lookup: CDR1 SQVTM, CDR2 ANQGSEA. Trimming took 7 bases from V and 2 from J; bases not matched to a gene: 9. CDR3 length: 14 amino acids. CDR3 sequence (DNA): TGCAGCGCCAGTGGGGAGGGACCCACAGATACGCAGTATTTT. Translated, it gives CSASGEGPTDTQYF.

V and J are TRBV7-3 and TRBJ1-2, with TRBD1 identical over 7 bases. The length of the CDR3 is 15 residues. The J segment lost 0 bases and the V segment lost 5 bases, leaving 6 bases of the junction unmatched. The V gene's germline CDR1 is SGHTA and CDR2 FQGTGA. DNA for the CDR3: TGTGCCAGCAGCCCAACAGGGGAGGCTAACTATGGCTACACCTTC. As protein: CASSPTGEANYGYTF.

This clone appeared once. V and J are TRBV9 and TRBJ2-6; D possibly matches TRBD1 or TRBD2 (5 bases each). Germline CDR1 and CDR2: SGDLS and YYNGEE. The CDR3 totals 18 residues. V was cut by 1 base and J by 0 bases, with 14 bases left in between. The CDR3 DNA follows: TGTGCCAGCAGCGTATCCCCAGGGACGCGCTCTGGGGCCAACGTCCTGACTTTC. Translation gives CASSVSPGTRSGANVLTF.

This chain uses TRBV5-4 with TRBJ1-4; no firm D call. Deletions cut 2 bases from V and 8 bases from J, with 10 bases between. This CDR3 comprises 13 residues. Germline V gives CDR1 SGHNT, CDR2 YYREEE (reference sequence). CDR3 loop: CASSFYADEKLFF. In DNA form, the CDR3 reads TGTGCCAGCAGCTTTTATGCAGACGAAAAACTGTTTTTT.